These T cell receptor beta chains were read from a single sample in a study of response to subunit inactivated influenza vaccine. MiXCR was run by TCRdb on the RT-PCR reads, yielding one entry per CDR3 protein. The table shows approximately 310,000 distinct CDR3 sequences, with less than 25% occurring only once. The input for sequencing was PBMCs from blood, taken approximately 20 months after vaccination. The receptors were gathered from a man in his fifties or sixties who received an inactivated influenza vaccine. Each CDR3 is given with its conserved first and last residue. Each record gives: J gene, V gene, D gene, clone size, CDR3 protein, CDR3 DNA. D genes are given only for firm matches. The size entry is marked missing in some rows and otherwise reads once, few, many or a size class.

TRBJ1-5 | TRBV20-1 | NA | many | CSASEGGSSNQPQHF | TGCAGTGCTAGCGAGGGTGGGTCCTCCAATCAGCCCCAGCATTTT
TRBJ2-5 | TRBV4-2 | NA | few | CASSQGLSSQETQYF | TGTGCCAGCAGCCAAGGGTTGTCTAGCCAAGAGACCCAGTACTTC
TRBJ1-5 | TRBV28 | TRBD1 | NA | CASRDGTGGDNQPQHF | TGTGCCAGCAGGGACGGGACAGGGGGGGATAATCAGCCCCAGCATTTT
TRBJ1-5 | TRBV6-2/TRBV6-3 | NA | NA | CASSSDKWRPQHF | TGTGCCAGCAGCTCGGACAAGTGGAGGCCCCAGCATTTT
TRBJ1-5 | TRBV15 | NA | NA | CATSRVEASNQPQHF | TGTGCCACCAGCAGGGTGGAGGCTAGCAATCAGCCCCAGCATTTT
TRBJ2-7 | TRBV9 | TRBD1 | few | CASSSRDSTYEQYF | TGTGCCAGCAGCAGCCGGGACAGCACCTACGAGCAGTACTTC
TRBJ2-3 | TRBV12-3/TRBV12-4 | TRBD2 | NA | CASSPVAGRTDTQYF | TGTGCCAGCAGTCCCGTAGCGGGACGCACAGATACGCAGTATTTT
TRBJ1-1 | TRBV19 | NA | NA | CASSWAGRANTEAFF | TGTGCCAGTAGTTGGGCGGGCAGGGCGAACACTGAAGCTTTCTTT
TRBJ1-2 | TRBV12-3/TRBV12-4 | NA | few | CASSSSAKANYGYTF | TGTGCCAGCAGCTCGTCGGCTAAAGCTAACTATGGCTACACCTTC
TRBJ2-3 | TRBV5-6 | NA | NA | CASSLPVVFSTDTQYF | TGTGCCAGCAGCTTGCCTGTCGTTTTTAGCACAGATACGCAGTATTTT
TRBJ1-1 | TRBV4-2 | NA | many | CASSQDTGNTEAFF | TGTGCCAGCAGCCAAGATACAGGGAACACTGAAGCTTTCTTT
TRBJ2-3 | TRBV6-2/TRBV6-3 | TRBD2 | NA | CASSLAGGPTQYF | TGTGCCAGCAGCCTAGCGGGAGGGCCGACGCAGTATTTT
TRBJ1-3 | TRBV10-3 | NA | few | CAIREAGYSGNTIYF | TGTGCCATCAGGGAGGCAGGATACTCTGGAAACACCATATATTTT
TRBJ2-2 | TRBV11-2 | NA | many | CASSPNLDPSVELFF | TGTGCCAGCAGCCCCAATTTAGACCCAAGCGTGGAGCTGTTTTTT
TRBJ2-3 | TRBV5-1 | TRBD2 | few | CASSKGLAGVGTDTQYF | TGCGCCAGCAGCAAGGGACTAGCGGGAGTAGGCACAGATACGCAGTATTTT
TRBJ2-1 | TRBV3-1 | NA | NA | CASSQTRYNEQFF | TGTGCCAGCAGCCAAACCAGATACAATGAGCAGTTCTTC
TRBJ2-7 | TRBV20-1 | TRBD1 | NA | CSAETGSIYEQYF | TGCAGTGCGGAGACAGGGTCCATATACGAGCAGTACTTC
TRBJ1-2 | TRBV20-1 | NA | few | CSASPFYGYTF | TGCAGTGCTAGTCCATTCTATGGCTACACCTTC
TRBJ1-5 | TRBV19 | NA | few | CASSIVAGGNRNQPQHF | TGTGCCAGTAGTATAGTCGCCGGGGGAAATCGCAATCAGCCCCAGCATTTT
TRBJ1-1 | TRBV11-2 | NA | few | CASSLWDMNTEAFF | TGTGCCAGCAGCTTATGGGACATGAACACTGAAGCTTTCTTT
TRBJ2-3 | TRBV6-5 | NA | many | CASSSDPGPDTQYF | TGTGCCAGCAGTTCGGACCCCGGCCCAGATACGCAGTATTTT
TRBJ1-2 | TRBV4-3 | NA | NA | CASSPPGRHWDGYTF | TGCGCCAGCAGCCCCCCGGGACGCCATTGGGATGGCTACACCTTC